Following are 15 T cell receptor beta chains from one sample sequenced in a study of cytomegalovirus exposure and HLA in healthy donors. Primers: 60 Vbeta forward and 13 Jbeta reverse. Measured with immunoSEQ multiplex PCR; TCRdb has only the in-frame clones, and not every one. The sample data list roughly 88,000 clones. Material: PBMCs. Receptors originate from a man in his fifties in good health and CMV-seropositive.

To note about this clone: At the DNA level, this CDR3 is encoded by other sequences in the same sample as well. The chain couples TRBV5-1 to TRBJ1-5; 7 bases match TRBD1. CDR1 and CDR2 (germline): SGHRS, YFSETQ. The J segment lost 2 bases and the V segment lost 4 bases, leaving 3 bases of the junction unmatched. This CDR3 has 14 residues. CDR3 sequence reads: CASSIGTGNQPQHF. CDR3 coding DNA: TGCGCCAGCAGCATTGGGACAGGCAATCAGCCCCAGCATTTT.

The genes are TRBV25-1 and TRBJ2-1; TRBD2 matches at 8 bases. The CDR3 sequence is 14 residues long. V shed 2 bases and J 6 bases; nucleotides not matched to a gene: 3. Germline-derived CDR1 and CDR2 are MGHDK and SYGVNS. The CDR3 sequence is CASSEDGRANEQFF. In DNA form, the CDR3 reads TGTGCCAGCAGTGAAGACGGGAGGGCCAATGAGCAGTTCTTC.

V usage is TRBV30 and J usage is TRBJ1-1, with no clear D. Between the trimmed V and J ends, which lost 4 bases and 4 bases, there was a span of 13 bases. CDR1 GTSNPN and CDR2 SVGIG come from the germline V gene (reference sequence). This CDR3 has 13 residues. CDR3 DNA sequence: TGTGCCTGGAACGGTGGGCTATCCACTGAAGCTTTCTTT. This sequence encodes CAWNGGLSTEAFF.

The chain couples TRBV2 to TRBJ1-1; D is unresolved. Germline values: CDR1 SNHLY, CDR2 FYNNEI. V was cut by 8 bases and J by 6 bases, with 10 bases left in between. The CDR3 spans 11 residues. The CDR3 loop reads CASCRQAEAFF. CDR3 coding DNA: TGTGCCAGCTGCAGGCAGGCTGAAGCTTTCTTT. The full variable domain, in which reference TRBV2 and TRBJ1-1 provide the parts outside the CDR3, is EPEVTQTPSHQVTQMGQEVILRCVPISNHLYFYWYRQILGQKVEFLVSFYNNEISEKSEIFDDQFSVERPDGSNFTLKIRSTKLEDSAMYFCASCRQAEAFFGQGTRLTVV.

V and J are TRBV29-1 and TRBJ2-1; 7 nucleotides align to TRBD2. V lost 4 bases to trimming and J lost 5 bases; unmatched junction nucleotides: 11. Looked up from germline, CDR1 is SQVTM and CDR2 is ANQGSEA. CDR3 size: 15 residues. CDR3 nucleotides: TGCAGCGTTGCCCTCTCAAGCGGGATCCACAATGAGCAGTTCTTC. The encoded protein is CSVALSSGIHNEQFF.

The CDR3 DNA sequence: TGCGCCAGCAGTGAGTCGTACGGGGGGGAGCGGACTGAAGCTTTCTTT. Translation gives CASSESYGGERTEAFF. The J gene is TRBJ1-1, the V gene TRBV10-2, with a tentative D call TRBD1 (5 bases). CDR1 is WSHSY, CDR2 SAAADI, per germline. The CDR3 is 16 residues long. Trimming shortened V by 0 bases and J by 5 bases, and 16 bases separated the two germline ends.

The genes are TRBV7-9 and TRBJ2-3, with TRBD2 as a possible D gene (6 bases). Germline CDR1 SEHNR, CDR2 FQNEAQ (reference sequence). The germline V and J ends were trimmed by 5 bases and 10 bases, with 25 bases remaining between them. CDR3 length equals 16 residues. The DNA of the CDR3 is TGTGCCAGCAGCCTTAGGGCGGAAGGCGGAGGAGGGGCGCAGTATTTT. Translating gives CASSLRAEGGGGAQYF. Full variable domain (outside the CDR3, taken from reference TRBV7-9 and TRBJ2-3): DTGVSQNPRHKITKRGQNVTFRCDPISEHNRLYWYRQTLGQGPEFLTYFQNEAQLEKSRLLSDRFSAERPKGSFSTLEIQRTEQGDSAMYLCASSLRAEGGGGAQYFGPGTRLTVL.

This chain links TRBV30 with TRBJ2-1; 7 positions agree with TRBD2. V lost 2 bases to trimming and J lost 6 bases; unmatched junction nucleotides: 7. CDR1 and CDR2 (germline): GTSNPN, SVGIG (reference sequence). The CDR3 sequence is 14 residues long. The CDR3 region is CAWSTGAGINEQFF. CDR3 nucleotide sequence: TGTGCCTGGAGTACCGGAGCGGGAATCAATGAGCAGTTCTTC.

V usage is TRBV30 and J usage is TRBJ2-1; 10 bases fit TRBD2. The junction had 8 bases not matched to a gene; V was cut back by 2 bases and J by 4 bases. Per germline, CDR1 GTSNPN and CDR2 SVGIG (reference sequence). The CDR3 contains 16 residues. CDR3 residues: CAWSSKTSGWYNEQFF. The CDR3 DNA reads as TGTGCCTGGAGTTCAAAGACTAGCGGGTGGTACAATGAGCAGTTCTTC.

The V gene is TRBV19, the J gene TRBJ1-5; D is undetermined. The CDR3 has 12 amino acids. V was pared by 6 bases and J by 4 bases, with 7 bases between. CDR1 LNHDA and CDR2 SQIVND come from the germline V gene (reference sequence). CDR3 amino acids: CASRVGNQPQHF. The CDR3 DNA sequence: TGTGCCAGTAGGGTCGGTAATCAGCCCCAGCATTTT.

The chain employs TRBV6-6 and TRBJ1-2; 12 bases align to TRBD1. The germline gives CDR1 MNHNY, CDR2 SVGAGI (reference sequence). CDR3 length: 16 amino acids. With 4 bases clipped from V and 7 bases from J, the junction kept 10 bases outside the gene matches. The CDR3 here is CASSSGTGGGQGGYTF. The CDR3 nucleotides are TGTGCCAGCAGTTCCGGGACAGGGGGCGGGCAGGGTGGCTACACCTTC.

The CDR3 spells CASSIFLAGGYNEQFF. As DNA, the CDR3 is TGTGCCAGTAGTATCTTTCTAGCGGGAGGGTACAATGAGCAGTTCTTC. This chain links TRBV19 with TRBJ2-1, with TRBD2 identical over 12 bases. Germline V gives CDR1 LNHDA, CDR2 SQIVND (reference sequence). The junction had 4 bases not matched to a gene; V was cut back by 3 bases and J by 4 bases. This CDR3 spans 16 amino acids.

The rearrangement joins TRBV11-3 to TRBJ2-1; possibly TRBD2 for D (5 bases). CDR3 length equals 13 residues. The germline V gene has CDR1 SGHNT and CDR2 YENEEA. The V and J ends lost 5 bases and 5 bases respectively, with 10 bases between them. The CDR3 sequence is CASSPLANNEQFF. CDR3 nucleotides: TGTGCCAGCAGCCCATTAGCGAACAATGAGCAGTTCTTC.

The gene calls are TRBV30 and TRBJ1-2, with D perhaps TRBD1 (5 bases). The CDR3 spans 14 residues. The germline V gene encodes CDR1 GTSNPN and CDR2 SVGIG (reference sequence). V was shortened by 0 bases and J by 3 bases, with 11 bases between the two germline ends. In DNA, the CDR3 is TGTGCCTGGAGTGTAGACAGAAGATACTATGGCTACACCTTC. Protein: CAWSVDRRYYGYTF.

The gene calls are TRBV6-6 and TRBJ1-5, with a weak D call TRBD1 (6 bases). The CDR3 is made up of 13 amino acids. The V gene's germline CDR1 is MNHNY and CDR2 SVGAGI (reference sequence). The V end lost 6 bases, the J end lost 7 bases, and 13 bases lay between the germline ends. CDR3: CASSPTQGQPQHF. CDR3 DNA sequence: TGTGCCAGCAGCCCTACGCAGGGGCAGCCCCAGCATTTT.